The rows below give T cell receptor beta chains drawn from one sample of a study of blood T cell repertoires in COVID-19. Assay: immunoSEQ multiplex PCR; the TCRdb copy retains only in-frame clones and omits some. The sample holds around 170,000 clones, approximately 74% seen once. The sequenced sample consisted of peripheral blood. Source of these receptors: an elderly woman with acute or convalescent COVID-19. Both conserved end residues are part of each CDR3. Each record gives: J gene, V gene, D gene, clone size, CDR3 DNA, CDR3 protein. A D gene is named only where the DNA matches it firmly. Some rows have no size entry. The others give once, few or many, or a class for an expanded clone.

>TRBJ2-1|TRBV10-3|TRBD2|NA
TGTGCCATCATGAACCTAGCGGGGAGCAATGAGCAGTTCTTC
CAIMNLAGSNEQFF
>TRBJ1-1|TRBV27|TRBD1|once
TGTGCCAGCAGTGTCCAACAGGGGGTCGGTGAAGCTTTCTTT
CASSVQQGVGEAFF
>TRBJ2-2|TRBV24-1|TRBD1|NA
TGTGCCACCTTAGGACAGGGAGGCACCGGGGAGCTGTTTTTT
CATLGQGGTGELFF
>TRBJ1-3|TRBV11-2|NA|NA
TGTGCCAGCAGCTTCGGCAGGGTTGGAAACACCATATATTTT
CASSFGRVGNTIYF
>TRBJ2-1|TRBV9|NA|NA
TGTGCCAGCAGCGTGGCGGGACCCTACAATGAGCAGTTCTTC
CASSVAGPYNEQFF
>TRBJ2-7|TRBV7-9|TRBD1|NA
TGTGCCAGCAGGACAGGGGGGACCTACGAGCAGTACTTC
CASRTGGTYEQYF
>TRBJ1-2|TRBV30|NA|NA
TGTGCCTGGAGTGGAGGAGACTATGGCTACACCTTC
CAWSGGDYGYTF
>TRBJ2-4|TRBV4-1|NA|NA
TGCGCCAGCAGCCAAGTCGGACTAGCCAAAAACATTCAGTACTTC
CASSQVGLAKNIQYF
>TRBJ2-2|TRBV10-3|NA|NA
TGTGCCATCAGTGAGTCTGTAGCAGGGGCTCAAACCGGGGAGCTGTTTTTT
CAISESVAGAQTGELFF
>TRBJ2-1|TRBV18|NA|NA
TGTGCCAGCTCACCACGGGCAGACAATGAGCAGTTCTTC
CASSPRADNEQFF
>TRBJ2-2|TRBV16|TRBD1|NA
TGTGCCAGCAGCCAATCTACAGGGGGCACCGGGGAGCTGTTTTTT
CASSQSTGGTGELFF